This TCR beta chain came from a study of PD-L1 blockade in urothelial cancer. At the level of the study: At 6 weeks and at 3 weeks (second dose) after treatment start, blood was analyzed. The study recovered a median of 141,255 T cells per blood sample.

In germline, CDR1 is SQVTM, CDR2 ANQGSEA. Between the trimmed V and J ends, which lost 5 bases and 4 bases, there was a span of 8 bases. The CDR3 contains 11 residues. Time point meaning: pretreatment peripheral blood. Using immunoSEQ multiplex PCR, the repertoire was profiled, and TCRdb retains in-frame clones only, with some absent. The table has 45,000 to 50,000 clones, roughly 78% seen once. The chain carries TRBV29-1 and TRBJ1-2; D is unresolved. This material consisted of PBMCs, taken around atezolizumab (anti-PD-L1) treatment. This receptor was identified in a man in his sixties or seventies with urothelial cancer. CDR3 amino acids: CSVTESYGYTF. The CDR3 DNA sequence: TGCAGCGTTACAGAGTCCTATGGCTACACCTTC. The whole variable domain, filled in from reference TRBV29-1 and TRBJ1-2, reads SAVISQKPSRDICQRGTSLTIQCQVDSQVTMMFWYRQQPGQSLTLIATANQGSEATYESGFVIDKFPISRPNLTFSTLTVSNMSPEDSSIYLCSVTESYGYTFGSGTRLTVV.